Listed here are 3 T cell receptor beta chains from one sample, sequenced in a study of T cell responses to AZD1222 COVID-19 vaccine (TCRdb year 2021). The library relied on the immunoSEQ multiplex PCR assay. In TCRdb, the immuneACCESS table is reduced to in-frame sequences with V and J assigned. These tables do not hold every clone; where another copy was compared, an unresolved V gene accounts for under half, and the others remain unexplained. For this sample the table gives about 100,000 clones, of which about nine tenths were detected only once. Jointly, the top ten make up 1.5% to 2% of the sample. The time point label of this sample denotes: baseline before first vaccination. The sample in question was peripheral blood, obtained on day 0 of AZD1222 vaccination. The receptor set was obtained from an adult in good health.

This clone appeared once. The chain recombines TRBV7-6 with TRBJ2-5; 11 bases map to TRBD2. J gave up 0 bases and V 5 bases, and 5 bases lay outside the gene matches. The CDR3 is 16 amino acids. Germline V gene lookup returns CDR1 SGHVS and CDR2 FNYEAQ. CDR3 region: CASSLTSGKYQETQYF. The CDR3 nucleotides read TGTGCCAGCAGCCTGACTAGCGGGAAGTACCAAGAGACCCAGTACTTC.

The chain joins TRBV28 to TRBJ1-2, with D uncertain. In germline, CDR1 is MDHEN, CDR2 SYDVKM. V was shortened by 5 bases and J by 5 bases, with 12 bases between the two germline ends. This CDR3 is 13 amino acids long. The CDR3 here is CASSRSQLYGYTF. CDR3 sequence (DNA): TGTGCCAGCAGTAGATCCCAGCTTTATGGCTACACCTTC.

The genes are TRBV30 and TRBJ1-1; no reliable D call. Germline V gene sequence: CDR1 GTSNPN, CDR2 SVGIG (reference sequence). V was trimmed by 3 bases and J by 5 bases, leaving 13 bases between them. The CDR3 runs 13 residues. DNA for the CDR3: TGTGCCTGGAGGGCCACAAGGGTAACTGAAGCTTTCTTT. As protein: CAWRATRVTEAFF. Supplemented by reference TRBV30 and TRBJ1-1, the full variable domain reads SQTIHQWPATLVQPVGSPLSLECTVEGTSNPNLYWYRQAAGRGLQLLFYSVGIGQISSEVPQNLSASRPQDRQFILSSKKLLLSDSGFYLCAWRATRVTEAFFGQGTRLTVV.